This entry lists 14 T cell receptor beta chains sequenced from one sample in a study of tumor-infiltrating lymphocytes in primary liver carcinoma. Unsorted whole blood supplied the RNA, and germline DNA was extracted too. Total RNA (around 510 ng) served as template for TCR beta cDNA synthesis primed by a constant-region primer. Library construction for TCR beta comprised three nested multiplex PCR rounds performed with slightly modified ARM-PCR. TRBV1-TRBV30 forward primers and a C-beta reverse primer were used in the first two PCR rounds, which each ran for approximately 11 cycles. Each CDR3 protein is one row after TCRdb ran MiXCR on the multiplex PCR reads. The table lists 300,000 to 350,000 distinct CDR3 sequences, 58% of them singletons. Sequenced: peripheral blood. These TCRs come from a woman in her 30s with primary liver carcinoma and hepatitis B virus infection.

In this sample, this clonotype turned up a few times. CDR3 amino acids: CSVVFPGGPHEQFF. CDR3 DNA sequence: TGCAGCGTTGTATTTCCGGGAGGGCCTCATGAGCAGTTCTTC. This rearrangement joins TRBV29-1 to TRBJ2-1; TRBD2 agrees at 8 bases. This CDR3 has 14 amino acids. Per the germline V gene, CDR1 is SQVTM and CDR2 is ANQGSEA. After removal of 4 bases from V and 8 bases from J, the junction contained 10 bases not matched to a gene.

Remarks on this clonotype: A much more abundant neighbour one base away suggests this may be a read error. The J gene is TRBJ2-5, the V gene TRBV12-3 or TRBV12-4, with TRBD1 matching over 8 bases. The CDR3 sequence is 15 residues long. CDR3: CASSLQPRGLETRYF. In DNA, the CDR3 is TGTGCCAGCAGCCTCCAACCCAGGGGGCTGGAGACCCGGTACTTC.

To note about this clonotype: A much larger clone differs from this one at a single base, so this may be a read error. This rearrangement joins TRBV12-5 to TRBJ1-2, with D tentatively TRBD1 (6 bases). Germline values: CDR1 LGHNT, CDR2 FRNRAP. The CDR3 contains 12 residues. V lost 6 bases and J lost 8, with 13 bases in between. The DNA of the CDR3 is TGTGCTAGTGGCCGGACAGTGATGGGCTACACCTTC. It specifies CASGRTVMGYTF. The variable domain in full, completed from reference TRBV12-5 and TRBJ1-2, reads DARVTQTPRHKVTEMGQEVTMRCQPILGHNTVFWYRQTMMQGLELLAYFRNRAPLDDSGMPKDRFSAEMPDATLATLKIQPSEPRDSAVYFCASGRTVMGYTFGSGTRLTVV.

J is TRBJ2-5 and V is TRBV5-5, with D possibly TRBD2 on 5 matching bases. This CDR3 comprises 18 residues. V lost 5 bases and J lost 2, with 25 bases in between. The germline V gene has CDR1 SGHKS and CDR2 YYEKEE (reference sequence). CDR3 region: CASRLLPNLPPGQETQYF. Here the CDR3 DNA reads TGTGCCAGCAGACTTTTACCTAACCTGCCACCGGGGCAAGAGACCCAGTACTTC.

This clonotype was seen a single time. Given the absence of the conserved phenylalanine or tryptophan at the CDR3 end, a read error is likely. The gene calls are TRBV11-2 and TRBJ2-6; TRBD1 or TRBD2 may be the D gene (5 bases each). Germline values: CDR1 SGHAT, CDR2 FQNNGV. CDR3 length: 13 amino acids. CDR3 sequence: CASSSVGANALTL. The CDR3, as DNA: TGTGCCAGCAGCTCCGTCGGGGCCAACGCCCTGACTCTC.

The gene calls are TRBV5-1 and TRBJ2-2; D gene uncertain. This CDR3 has 14 amino acids. The germline V and J ends were trimmed by 2 bases and 3 bases, with 8 bases remaining between them. From germline, CDR1 is SGHRS and CDR2 YFSETQ. The CDR3 sequence: CASSFRVDTGELFF. The DNA of the CDR3 is TGCGCCAGCAGCTTCCGGGTGGACACCGGGGAGCTGTTTTTT.

This clonotype was observed a few times. The DNA for the CDR3 is TGTGCCAGCAGCCAAGACTCGGCAGGGTGGAATGAAAAACTGTTTTTT. Its protein is CASSQDSAGWNEKLFF. The J gene is TRBJ1-4, the V gene TRBV14, with a tentative D call TRBD1 (5 bases). The V end was cut by 0 bases, the J end by 5 bases, with 13 bases between. This CDR3 has 16 amino acids. Germline V gene data show CDR1 as SGHDN and CDR2 as FVKESK.

This clonotype was seen a handful of times. A read error may explain this, as a much larger clone is one base away. This chain connects TRBV11-2 to TRBJ2-1; possibly TRBD2 for D (6 bases). Germline values: CDR1 SGHAT, CDR2 FQNNGV. This CDR3 is built from 15 residues. CDR3 residues: CASSRDGSSYDEQFF. The CDR3 DNA is TGTGCCAGCAGCCGGGACGGGAGCTCCTACGATGAGCAGTTCTTC.

The J gene is TRBJ2-1, the V gene TRBV6-1, with TRBD1 as a possible D gene (6 bases). The germline V gene encodes CDR1 MNHNS and CDR2 SASEGT. The CDR3 spans 15 residues. Deletions cut 5 bases from V and 4 bases from J, with 15 bases between. CDR3 amino acids: CASSSRAGAYNEQFF. CDR3 DNA sequence: TGTGCCAGCAGTAGTCGGGCAGGGGCGTACAATGAGCAGTTCTTC.

In regard to this clonotype: Germline and junction disagree at one end, which may indicate a read error. This chain joins TRBV6-1 and TRBJ1-5; D gene unclear. The CDR3 length is 14 residues. Germline V gives CDR1 MNHNS, CDR2 SASEGT. The CDR3 here is CASLNMASNQSQHF. As DNA, the CDR3 is TGTGCCAGCCTGAACATGGCCAGCAATCAGTCCCAGCATTTT.

The chain is built from TRBV28 and TRBJ1-5; D call uncertain. There are 16 residues in the CDR3. Trimming cost V 4 bases and J 0 bases, with 13 bases left between them. Germline loops: CDR1 MDHEN, CDR2 SYDVKM. The CDR3 is CASSSRGRTSNQPQHF. The CDR3, as DNA: TGTGCCAGCAGTTCCAGAGGGAGAACTAGCAATCAGCCCCAGCATTTT.

About this clonotype itself: This may stem from a read error, because a much larger clone lies one nucleotide away. V usage is TRBV4-3 and J usage is TRBJ2-5, with no clear D. Germline CDR1 reads LGHNA; CDR2 reads YSLEER. The CDR3 contains 16 residues. V lost 4 bases and J lost 1, with 16 bases in between. The CDR3 region is CASSRYGDGRQETQYF. The CDR3 nucleotides are TGCGCCAGCAGCCGGTACGGTGACGGCCGCCAAGAGACCCAGTACTTC.

CDR3 in amino acids: CASGDISYNEQFF. The DNA for the CDR3 is TGTGCCAGCGGGGACATCTCCTACAATGAGCAGTTCTTC. The J gene is TRBJ2-1, the V gene TRBV6-2 or TRBV6-3; D perhaps matches TRBD1 (6 bases). Trimming cost V 8 bases and J 0 bases, with 8 bases left between them. The CDR3 has 13 amino acids. The germline gives CDR1 MNHEY, CDR2 SVGEGT.

Note on this clonotype: Sequence at one end of the junction differs from germline and may be a read error. The chain couples TRBV10-2 to TRBJ2-3; D remains ambiguous. Germline V gives CDR1 WSHSY, CDR2 SAAADI. CDR3 length: 11 amino acids. For the CDR3, the DNA is TGTGCCGGCAGTGACCCAGATATGCAGTATTTT. Amino acids: CAGSDPDMQYF.